A selection of T cell receptor beta chains follows, all from one sample in a study of cytomegalovirus exposure and HLA in healthy donors. Produced via immunoSEQ multiplex PCR; TCRdb's table is partial and in-frame only. The sample gives about 150,000 clones, about 79% of which show up once; 5% to 7% is in the top ten. The specimen sequenced was PBMCs. These receptors came from a man aged 50 to 59 in good health and CMV-seropositive. Each CDR3 is given with its conserved first and last residue. D genes are given only for firm matches. Expanded clones get a size class; other rows say once, few or many, or leave the size out.

abundance: NA
j_gene: TRBJ2-5
d_gene: NA
v_gene: TRBV25-1
CDR3nt: TGTGCCAGCAGTCGAGAGACCCAGTACTTC
CDR3aa: CASSRETQYF

abundance: NA
j_gene: TRBJ2-3
d_gene: TRBD2
v_gene: TRBV19
CDR3nt: TGTGCCAGTAGTAGCCTCCTGCGGGGGGGCACAGATACGCAGTATTTT
CDR3aa: CASSSLLRGGTDTQYF

abundance: NA
j_gene: TRBJ1-1
d_gene: NA
v_gene: TRBV30
CDR3nt: TGTGCCTGGAGCCTTAGCACTGAAGCTTTCTTT
CDR3aa: CAWSLSTEAFF

abundance: NA
j_gene: TRBJ1-1
d_gene: NA
v_gene: TRBV9
CDR3nt: TGTGCCAGCAGCGTAGGTCCCCAGGGATCGAACACTGAAGCTTTCTTT
CDR3aa: CASSVGPQGSNTEAFF

abundance: NA
j_gene: TRBJ2-7
d_gene: NA
v_gene: TRBV12-5
CDR3nt: TGTGCTAGTGGTTTGGTACCTAATTCCTACGAGCAGTACTTC
CDR3aa: CASGLVPNSYEQYF

abundance: NA
j_gene: TRBJ2-4
d_gene: NA
v_gene: TRBV30
CDR3nt: TGTGCCTGGAGTGTCGGGACACACGTACTAGCCAAAAACATTCAGTACTTC
CDR3aa: CAWSVGTHVLAKNIQYF

abundance: NA
j_gene: TRBJ2-5
d_gene: TRBD1
v_gene: TRBV7-7
CDR3nt: TGTGCCAGCAGCCGGACAGGGGGCGTTGGAGAGACCCAGTACTTC
CDR3aa: CASSRTGGVGETQYF

abundance: NA
j_gene: TRBJ2-2
d_gene: NA
v_gene: TRBV7-2
CDR3nt: TGTGCCAGCAGCCTCATTGGCTCCGGGGAGCTGTTTTTT
CDR3aa: CASSLIGSGELFF

abundance: once
j_gene: TRBJ1-3
d_gene: NA
v_gene: TRBV5-6
CDR3nt: TGTGCCAGCAGCTTGGATCCTCAGGCTTTCTCTGGAAACACCATATATTTT
CDR3aa: CASSLDPQAFSGNTIYF

abundance: NA
j_gene: TRBJ1-2
d_gene: TRBD1
v_gene: TRBV6-1
CDR3nt: TGTGCCAGCAGTGAAGCGGGGACAGCTTATGGCTACACCTTC
CDR3aa: CASSEAGTAYGYTF

abundance: NA
j_gene: TRBJ2-1
d_gene: NA
v_gene: TRBV9
CDR3nt: TGTGCCAGCAGCGTAGGTGGCAGGGGTTACAATGAGCAGTTCTTC
CDR3aa: CASSVGGRGYNEQFF

abundance: NA
j_gene: TRBJ1-6
d_gene: NA
v_gene: TRBV2
CDR3nt: TGTGCCAGCAGTGAGGGGAGGGGAGGATCACCCCTCCACTTT
CDR3aa: CASSEGRGGSPLHF

abundance: few
j_gene: TRBJ2-7
d_gene: TRBD1
v_gene: TRBV5-4
CDR3nt: TGTGCCAGCAGCCACGGGACAGGTACGGAGCAGTACTTC
CDR3aa: CASSHGTGTEQYF

abundance: few
j_gene: TRBJ1-3
d_gene: NA
v_gene: TRBV6-5
CDR3nt: TGTGCCAGCAGTTACTCACAGGGTTCTGGAAACACCATATATTTT
CDR3aa: CASSYSQGSGNTIYF

abundance: NA
j_gene: TRBJ2-1
d_gene: TRBD2
v_gene: TRBV4-1
CDR3nt: TGCGCCAGCAGCCAAGTCGACATGGGACTAGCGGCTTCCAATGAGCAGTTCTTC
CDR3aa: CASSQVDMGLAASNEQFF

abundance: NA
j_gene: TRBJ2-7
d_gene: TRBD2
v_gene: TRBV7-3
CDR3nt: TGTGCCAGCAGCTCCGGACCGGGGAGGGCCGAGCAGTACTTC
CDR3aa: CASSSGPGRAEQYF

abundance: NA
j_gene: TRBJ1-2
d_gene: NA
v_gene: TRBV2
CDR3nt: TGTGCCAGCAGAACCCCGGCGGGGGGAGGGAACTATGGCTACACCTTC
CDR3aa: CASRTPAGGGNYGYTF

abundance: NA
j_gene: TRBJ1-2
d_gene: TRBD1
v_gene: TRBV7-8
CDR3nt: TGTGCCAGCAGCTCCCTCCTCCCAGGGGGCAATGGCTACACCTTC
CDR3aa: CASSSLLPGGNGYTF

abundance: once
j_gene: TRBJ2-7
d_gene: NA
v_gene: TRBV19
CDR3nt: TGTGCCACCACCTCCCTAACTAGTCGAGGTTACGAGCAGTACTTC
CDR3aa: CATTSLTSRGYEQYF

abundance: NA
j_gene: TRBJ2-1
d_gene: TRBD2
v_gene: TRBV19
CDR3nt: TGTGCCAGTAGTACACGACTAGCGGGAAATGAGCAGTTCTTC
CDR3aa: CASSTRLAGNEQFF

abundance: NA
j_gene: TRBJ2-5
d_gene: NA
v_gene: TRBV30
CDR3nt: TGTGCCTGGAGTGTACTCGGGACCCAGTACTTC
CDR3aa: CAWSVLGTQYF

abundance: NA
j_gene: TRBJ1-2
d_gene: TRBD1
v_gene: TRBV11-2
CDR3nt: TGTGCCAGCAGCCCGTGGACAGGGCTCTATGGCTACACCTTC
CDR3aa: CASSPWTGLYGYTF

abundance: NA
j_gene: TRBJ1-3
d_gene: NA
v_gene: TRBV5-1
CDR3nt: TGCGCCAGCAGTGAGGACACCCTCTCTGGAAACACCATATATTTT
CDR3aa: CASSEDTLSGNTIYF

abundance: NA
j_gene: TRBJ1-1
d_gene: NA
v_gene: TRBV10-2
CDR3nt: TGCGCCAGCAGTGAGTCAAGGAGGACTTTCTTT
CDR3aa: CASSESRRTFF

abundance: once
j_gene: TRBJ1-1
d_gene: NA
v_gene: TRBV27
CDR3nt: TGTGCCAGCAGTCGGGGAGATGAAGCTTTCTTT
CDR3aa: CASSRGDEAFF

abundance: NA
j_gene: TRBJ2-3
d_gene: TRBD1
v_gene: TRBV5-4
CDR3nt: TGTGCCAGCAGCTTGGCCGGGACAGGGGGCTCAGATACGCAGTATTTT
CDR3aa: CASSLAGTGGSDTQYF

abundance: NA
j_gene: TRBJ1-6
d_gene: NA
v_gene: TRBV6-1
CDR3nt: TGTGCCAGCAGTGAAGTGGGAGATTCACCCCTCCACTTT
CDR3aa: CASSEVGDSPLHF

abundance: NA
j_gene: TRBJ1-1
d_gene: NA
v_gene: TRBV10-1
CDR3nt: TGCGCCAGCAGTGAGTCAGGGGGCACTGAAGCTTTCTTT
CDR3aa: CASSESGGTEAFF

abundance: NA
j_gene: TRBJ2-3
d_gene: TRBD2
v_gene: TRBV10-2
CDR3nt: TGCGCCAGCAGTGAGACCATAACTAGCGGGGGCCGCACAGATACGCAGTATTTT
CDR3aa: CASSETITSGGRTDTQYF

abundance: few
j_gene: TRBJ2-1
d_gene: TRBD2
v_gene: TRBV10-3
CDR3nt: TGTGCCATCAGTGAGTCGGCCCCTAGCGGTCCAAACAATGAGCAGTTCTTC
CDR3aa: CAISESAPSGPNNEQFF

abundance: NA
j_gene: TRBJ2-1
d_gene: TRBD2
v_gene: TRBV9
CDR3nt: TGTGCCAGCCGGGCGGGGGGCTCGCAGTTCTTC
CDR3aa: CASRAGGSQFF

abundance: once
j_gene: TRBJ1-2
d_gene: TRBD1
v_gene: TRBV6-6
CDR3nt: TGTGCCAGCAGTACGCGACAGGGGGACACGAATGGCTACACCTTC
CDR3aa: CASSTRQGDTNGYTF

abundance: NA
j_gene: TRBJ1-1
d_gene: NA
v_gene: TRBV7-3
CDR3nt: TGTGCCAGCAGCCAACAGGCGAACACTGAAGCTTTCTTT
CDR3aa: CASSQQANTEAFF

abundance: few
j_gene: TRBJ2-7
d_gene: TRBD2
v_gene: TRBV5-1
CDR3nt: TGCGCCAGCAGCGCGGGACTAGCGGGGGAATACGAGCAGTACTTC
CDR3aa: CASSAGLAGEYEQYF

abundance: NA
j_gene: TRBJ2-2
d_gene: NA
v_gene: TRBV9
CDR3nt: TGTGCCAGCAGCGTCGGCACCGGGGAGCTGTTTTTT
CDR3aa: CASSVGTGELFF

abundance: NA
j_gene: TRBJ2-3
d_gene: TRBD2
v_gene: TRBV7-3
CDR3nt: TGTGCCAGCAGCTTATTGGGCCAGCGGGGGGGCTGGGGCACAGATACGCAGTATTTT
CDR3aa: CASSLLGQRGGWGTDTQYF

abundance: NA
j_gene: TRBJ1-1
d_gene: TRBD1
v_gene: TRBV27
CDR3nt: TGTGCCAGCAGTTTGAACAGGGGGTCGACGGCTTTCTTT
CDR3aa: CASSLNRGSTAFF

abundance: NA
j_gene: TRBJ2-5
d_gene: TRBD1
v_gene: TRBV11-3
CDR3nt: TGTGCCAGCAGCTTCGACAGGGCCCAAGAGACCCAGTACTTC
CDR3aa: CASSFDRAQETQYF

abundance: NA
j_gene: TRBJ2-2
d_gene: TRBD2
v_gene: TRBV27
CDR3nt: TGTGCCAGCAGTTTAAGGACTAGCGGGAGTAGCGCCGGGGAGCTGTTTTTT
CDR3aa: CASSLRTSGSSAGELFF

abundance: NA
j_gene: TRBJ2-3
d_gene: TRBD1
v_gene: TRBV7-6
CDR3nt: TGTGCCAGCAGCCGTGGACAGGGGGCGACAGATACGCAGTATTTT
CDR3aa: CASSRGQGATDTQYF

abundance: NA
j_gene: TRBJ2-2
d_gene: NA
v_gene: TRBV4-1
CDR3nt: TGCGCCAGCAGCCAAGGAGTCGGGGAGCTGTTTTTT
CDR3aa: CASSQGVGELFF

abundance: few
j_gene: TRBJ1-1
d_gene: NA
v_gene: TRBV5-5
CDR3nt: TGTGCCAGCAGCTTCTCGGGGGGCATATTGACTGAAGCTTTCTTT
CDR3aa: CASSFSGGILTEAFF

abundance: NA
j_gene: TRBJ1-5
d_gene: NA
v_gene: TRBV19
CDR3nt: TGTGCCAGTAGCGGGGGAGGAGATCAGCCCCAGCATTTT
CDR3aa: CASSGGGDQPQHF

abundance: NA
j_gene: TRBJ2-7
d_gene: NA
v_gene: TRBV4-1
CDR3nt: TGCGCCAGCAGCCAAGTAGTCGGCTACGAGCAGTACTTC
CDR3aa: CASSQVVGYEQYF

abundance: NA
j_gene: TRBJ1-3
d_gene: TRBD1
v_gene: TRBV19
CDR3nt: TGTGCCAGTAGTATTGGGACAGGGCTCTCTGGAAACACCATATATTTT
CDR3aa: CASSIGTGLSGNTIYF

abundance: NA
j_gene: TRBJ2-1
d_gene: TRBD2
v_gene: TRBV9
CDR3nt: TGTGCCAGCAGCACCGGACTAGCGGGGGGGTACAATGAGCAGTTCTTC
CDR3aa: CASSTGLAGGYNEQFF

abundance: NA
j_gene: TRBJ2-2
d_gene: NA
v_gene: TRBV5-1
CDR3nt: TGCGCCAGCAGCTCCCGGGCCGGGGAGCTGTTTTTT
CDR3aa: CASSSRAGELFF

abundance: NA
j_gene: TRBJ1-2
d_gene: NA
v_gene: TRBV28
CDR3nt: TGTGCCAGCAGTCCCCTCATAGACTATGGCTACACCTTC
CDR3aa: CASSPLIDYGYTF

abundance: NA
j_gene: TRBJ2-2
d_gene: TRBD1
v_gene: TRBV2
CDR3nt: TGTGCCAGCAGCGCATCTCTATGGCAGGGGGACACCGGGGAGCTGTTTTTT
CDR3aa: CASSASLWQGDTGELFF

abundance: NA
j_gene: TRBJ2-7
d_gene: TRBD1
v_gene: TRBV19
CDR3nt: TGTGCCAGTAGTATATGGTCAGGGGGCGAGCAGTACTTC
CDR3aa: CASSIWSGGEQYF

abundance: NA
j_gene: TRBJ2-3
d_gene: NA
v_gene: TRBV6-5
CDR3nt: TGTGCCAGCAGTTACTCTGTCCCGGGACACCCAGATACGCAGTATTTT
CDR3aa: CASSYSVPGHPDTQYF

abundance: NA
j_gene: TRBJ2-1
d_gene: NA
v_gene: TRBV11-3
CDR3nt: TGTGCCAGCAGCCCCCGGACTCAAGCTGAGCAGTTCTTC
CDR3aa: CASSPRTQAEQFF

abundance: NA
j_gene: TRBJ1-1
d_gene: NA
v_gene: TRBV6-1
CDR3nt: TGTGCCAGCAGTGAGGGAGCGAGGGTAGCTTTCTTT
CDR3aa: CASSEGARVAFF

abundance: once
j_gene: TRBJ2-2
d_gene: NA
v_gene: TRBV9
CDR3nt: TGTGCCAGCAGCGTAACACATTCGAACACCGGGGAGCTGTTTTTT
CDR3aa: CASSVTHSNTGELFF